This T cell receptor (beta chain) was documented in a study of blood T cells in healthy people across ages. With 5 bases removed from V and 3 bases from J, the gap between germline ends came to 10 bases. Germline-derived CDR1 and CDR2 are MNHEY and SMNVEV (reference sequence). This CDR3 comprises 13 residues. Study-level points and caveats: Roughly linear age-related decline in beta diversity appeared, significant by age about 37.

A J-beta primer mix and a sample-barcoded 5' primer were used in a second PCR of roughly 6 to 12 cycles. TCRdb ran MiXCR on the 5' RACE reads and lists one entry per CDR3 protein. Of 790,000 or so distinct CDR3 sequences listed, roughly 46% are singletons. Samples each yielded at least 5 micrograms of total RNA. Turning to this clonotype: Antigen specificity is unknown.

The chain links TRBV27 to TRBJ1-2, with D possibly being TRBD1 (6 bases). The receptor was isolated from a man of 80 years or more in good health. The sample taken for sequencing was blood. This CDR3 reads CASSKKGDYGYTF. CDR3 in DNA: TGTGCCAGCAGTAAAAAGGGGGACTATGGCTACACCTTC.